Sequencing of this TCR beta chain was carried out in a study of cytomegalovirus exposure and HLA in healthy donors. Turning to this clone: What it binds is not known.

Vbeta (60) and Jbeta (13) primers were used in the PCR. TCRdb's table, derived via immunoSEQ multiplex PCR, lists solely in-frame clones and lacks some. The sample includes some 160,000 clones, nearly 80% of them seen just once. Study outcomes and limitations: When a later analysis was performed, an Asian-associated ancestry cluster reportedly had fewer N-insertions than the approximately 600-donor mean. The authors later found HLA-associated TCR beta chains more clonally expanded than equally common others. CMV antigen specificity of three CMV-associated chains was confirmed in vitro.

This clonotype was sampled from a woman aged 25 to 45 in good health and CMV-seronegative. Sequencing was carried out using PBMCs.

The CDR3, as DNA: TGTGCCAGTAGTATGGCTAGCGGGGGGCTGAGCTCCTACAATGAGCAGTTCTTC. This gives the protein CASSMASGGLSSYNEQFF. The chain links TRBV19 to TRBJ2-1; 11 nucleotides match TRBD2. CDR3 size: 18 residues. From germline, CDR1 is LNHDA and CDR2 SQIVND (reference sequence). Trimming took 3 bases from V and 0 from J; bases not matched to a gene: 7.